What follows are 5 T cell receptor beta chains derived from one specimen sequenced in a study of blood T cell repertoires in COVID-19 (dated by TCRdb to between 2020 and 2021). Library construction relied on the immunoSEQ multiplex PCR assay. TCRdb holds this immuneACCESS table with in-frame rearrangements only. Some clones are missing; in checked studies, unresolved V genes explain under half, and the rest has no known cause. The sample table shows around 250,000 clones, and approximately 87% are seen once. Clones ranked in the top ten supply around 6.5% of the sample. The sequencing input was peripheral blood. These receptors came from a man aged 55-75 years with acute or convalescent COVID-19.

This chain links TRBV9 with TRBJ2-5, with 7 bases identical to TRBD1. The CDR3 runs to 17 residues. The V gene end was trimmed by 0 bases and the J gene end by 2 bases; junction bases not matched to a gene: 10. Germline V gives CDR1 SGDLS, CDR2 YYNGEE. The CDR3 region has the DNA TGTGCCAGCAGCGTAGGTGTGACAGGGCTTTCTCAAGAGACCCAGTACTTC. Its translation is CASSVGVTGLSQETQYF.

For the CDR3, the DNA is TGTGCCAGCAGCGTAGGGAACAGGGGGTCGGATGGCTACACCTTC. Its protein product is CASSVGNRGSDGYTF. This chain links TRBV9 with TRBJ1-2; 8 nucleotides line up with TRBD1. V trimming: 0 bases; J trimming: 6 bases; junction bases outside the gene matches: 7. Per germline, CDR1 SGDLS and CDR2 YYNGEE. The CDR3 consists of 15 residues.

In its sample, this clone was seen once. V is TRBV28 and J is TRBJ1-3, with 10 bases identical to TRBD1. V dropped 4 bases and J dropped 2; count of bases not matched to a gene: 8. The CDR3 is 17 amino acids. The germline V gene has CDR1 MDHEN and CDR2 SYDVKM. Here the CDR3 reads CASSSVIGTGAGNTIYF. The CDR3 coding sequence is TGTGCCAGCAGTTCGGTCATCGGGACAGGGGCTGGAAACACCATATATTTT.

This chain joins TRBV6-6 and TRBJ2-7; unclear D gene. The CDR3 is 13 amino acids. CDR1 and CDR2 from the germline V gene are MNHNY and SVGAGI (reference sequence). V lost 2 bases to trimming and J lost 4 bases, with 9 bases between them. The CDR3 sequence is CASSYTLQYEQYF. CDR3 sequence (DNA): TGTGCCAGCAGTTACACCCTACAGTACGAGCAGTACTTC.

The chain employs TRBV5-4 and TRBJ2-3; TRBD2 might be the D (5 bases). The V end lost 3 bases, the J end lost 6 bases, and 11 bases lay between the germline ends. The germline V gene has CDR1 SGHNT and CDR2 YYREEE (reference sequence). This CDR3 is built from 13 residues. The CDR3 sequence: CASSWTPGDTQYF. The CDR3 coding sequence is TGTGCCAGCAGCTGGACCCCGGGGGATACGCAGTATTTT.